The sequence of this T cell receptor (beta chain) was determined in a study of CD8 T cells in Susac syndrome. Random hexamers were used to reverse transcribe an amount of roughly 0.5 to 1 ug RNA. TCRdb re-analysed the immunoSEQ multiplex PCR reads in MiXCR, keeping a single row per CDR3 protein. Of about 120,000 distinct CDR3 sequences detected, about 93% appear once; the ten largest clones hold more than 0.095%. Sequencing input: CD4+ T cells from PBMCs. This clonotype originated in a human donor in good health.

DNA of the CDR3: TGTGCCAGCAGTTTAACCTTGCCTGGGGCCAACGTCCTGACTTTC. Protein product: CASSLTLPGANVLTF. The chain uses TRBV27 and TRBJ2-6, with D uncertain. V shed 2 bases and J shed 2 bases, with 7 bases lying between them. The V gene's germline CDR1 is MNHEY and CDR2 SMNVEV (reference sequence). The CDR3 is 15 amino acids. Together with reference TRBV27 and TRBJ2-6, the CDR3 gives the full variable domain: EAQVTQNPRYLITVTGKKLTVTCSQNMNHEYMSWYRQDPGLGLRQIYYSMNVEVTDKGDVPEGYKVSRKEKRNFPLILESPSPNQTSLYFCASSLTLPGANVLTFGAGSRLTVL.